These 9 T cell receptor beta chains originate from one sample sequenced in a study of response to subunit inactivated influenza vaccine. Each CDR3 protein is one row after TCRdb ran MiXCR on the RT-PCR reads. The data contain 650,000 to 850,000 distinct CDR3 sequences, approximately 15% of them seen just once; the ten biggest clones take up 6% to 8%. This material consisted of PBMCs from blood, taken approximately 15 days before vaccination. The receptors originated from a man over 45 who received an inactivated influenza vaccine.

The V call is TRBV19, the J call TRBJ1-5; 8 bases line up with TRBD1. The trim removed 6 bases at V and 7 bases at J, leaving 8 bases unmatched. Germline V lookup: CDR1 LNHDA, CDR2 SQIVND (reference sequence). The CDR3 extends over 14 amino acids. CDR3 in amino acids: CASRTGGLVQPQHF. The CDR3 DNA follows: TGTGCCAGTAGAACAGGGGGGTTAGTCCAGCCCCAGCATTTT.

Ten or more counts support this clonotype. The chain has TRBV29-1 and TRBJ2-2; either TRBD1 or TRBD2 may supply D (5 bases each). The CDR3 extends over 11 amino acids. CDR1 and CDR2 (germline): SQVTM, ANQGSEA. The V and J ends lost 6 bases and 6 bases respectively, with 8 bases between them. The CDR3 DNA sequence: TGCAGCGTCCAGGGACCCGGGGAGCTGTTTTTT. Protein: CSVQGPGELFF.

This clonotype was counted between two and nine times. This rearrangement joins TRBV9 to TRBJ2-1; D call uncertain. The CDR3 is 15 residues long. V shed 3 bases and J shed 5 bases, with 15 bases lying between them. Germline V gene lookup returns CDR1 SGDLS and CDR2 YYNGEE. CDR3 sequence reads: CASSAGPYQDNEQFF. The CDR3 DNA is TGTGCCAGCAGCGCCGGGCCCTACCAGGACAATGAGCAGTTCTTC. The full variable domain, its missing parts supplied by reference TRBV9 and TRBJ2-1, is DSGVTQTPKHLITATGQRVTLRCSPRSGDLSVYWYQQSLDQGLQFLIQYYNGEERAKGNILERFSAQQFPDLHSELNLSSLELGDSALYFCASSAGPYQDNEQFFGPGTRLTVL.

In this sample, this clonotype turned up once. This chain links TRBV24-1 with TRBJ2-3, with no clear D. CDR1 is KGHDR and CDR2 is SFDVKD in the germline V gene. Trimming took 7 bases from V and 1 from J, leaving 14 bases between them. CDR3 size: 15 residues. The CDR3 nucleotides are TGTGCCACCAGCAGCAGTTCGTACCGCACAGATACGCAGTATTTT. This encodes CATSSSSYRTDTQYF.

This rearrangement joins TRBV5-4 to TRBJ2-7; perhaps TRBD1 as D (5 bases). The germline V and J ends were trimmed by 8 bases and 4 bases, with 13 bases remaining between them. The germline CDR1 and CDR2 sequences are SGHNT and YYREEE (reference sequence). The CDR3 is made up of 12 amino acids. The CDR3 DNA reads as TGTGCCAGTTCAGACAGACTGTACGAGCAGTACTTC. Its translation is CASSDRLYEQYF.

The sample holds many counts of this clonotype. The rearrangement uses TRBV6-5 and TRBJ2-7; 10 bases agree with TRBD1. Trimming removed 0 bases from V and 4 bases from J; junction bases left unmatched: 3. The CDR3 totals 15 residues. The germline gives CDR1 MNHEY, CDR2 SVGAGI. The DNA for the CDR3 is TGTGCCAGCAGTTACTCGACGGGACAGGGGTACGAGCAGTACTTC. As protein: CASSYSTGQGYEQYF.

The V call is TRBV12-3 or TRBV12-4, the J call TRBJ2-1; TRBD1 might be the D (8 bases). With 2 bases removed from V and 8 bases from J, the gap between germline ends came to 13 bases. This CDR3 is 14 amino acids long. DNA of the CDR3: TGTGCCAGCAGTTTACGGACAGGGAGGGATGAGCAGTTCTTC. Protein: CASSLRTGRDEQFF.

This clonotype has just a few counts. The chain joins TRBV4-3 to TRBJ2-7; D is uncertain. CDR1 is LGHNA and CDR2 is YSLEER in the germline V gene. V was cut by 4 bases and J by 0 bases, with 13 bases left in between. CDR3 length: 15 amino acids. The CDR3 reads CASSLFGRTSYEQYF. CDR3 in DNA: TGCGCCAGCAGCCTCTTCGGACGCACCTCCTACGAGCAGTACTTC.

The chain employs TRBV4-2 and TRBJ2-5; D remains ambiguous. This CDR3 spans 15 amino acids. The ends were cut back, 0 bases at V and 4 bases at J, with 12 bases in the middle. CDR1 is LGHNA and CDR2 is YNFKEQ in the germline V gene. CDR3 sequence: CASSQDNLAGETQYF. The CDR3 nucleotides read TGTGCCAGCAGCCAAGATAACTTAGCCGGAGAGACCCAGTACTTC.